The rows below give T cell receptor beta chains drawn from one sample of a study of blood T cell repertoires in COVID-19. Profiled with immunoSEQ multiplex PCR; TCRdb holds only in-frame clones, not every one. This table holds about 250,000 clones, about 85% found once. Sequencing used peripheral blood. These TCRs come from a woman older than 75 with acute or convalescent COVID-19. Both conserved end residues are part of each CDR3. D genes are given only for firm matches. Clone size is shown for a subset of rows, as once, few, many or a class of expanded clone.

TRBV12-5	TRBJ1-2	-	-	14	TGTGCTAGTGGTTTGGGGCCTCCCATGATGAGCTACACCTTC	CASGLGPPMMSYTF
TRBV6-5	TRBJ2-7	-	TRBD1	14	TGTGCCAGCACCCCCGGGACAGCCGTCCACGAGCAGTACTTC	CASTPGTAVHEQYF
TRBV6-2/TRBV6-3	TRBJ1-5	-	-	16	TGTGCCAGCAGTTACGCAACCACAGGGATCAATCAGCCCCAGCATTTT	CASSYATTGINQPQHF
TRBV19	TRBJ2-3	-	-	16	TGTGCCAGTAGTATAGTCGGCGGGAAAAGCACAGATACGCAGTATTTT	CASSIVGGKSTDTQYF
TRBV12-5	TRBJ1-1	-	-	13	TGTGCTAGTGGTTTGGGCGGGTTGACTGAAGCTTTCTTT	CASGLGGLTEAFF
TRBV10-3	TRBJ1-1	few	TRBD1	15	TGTGCCATCAGTGTCAGCGACAGGGGGAACACTGAAGCTTTCTTT	CAISVSDRGNTEAFF
TRBV7-3	TRBJ2-5	-	-	14	TGTGCCAGCAGCTTACGACTCTCCCAAGAGACCCAGTACTTC	CASSLRLSQETQYF
TRBV19	TRBJ1-5	-	-	13	TGTGCCAGTAGTGGACAGAACGATCAGCCCCAGCATTTT	CASSGQNDQPQHF
TRBV3-1/TRBV3-2	TRBJ1-1	-	-	14	TGTGCCAGCAGCCAAGTCCTGGGGGGCACTGAAGCTTTCTTT	CASSQVLGGTEAFF
TRBV6-9	TRBJ2-5	-	TRBD1	16	TGTGCCAGCAGTTATTCCCGGACAGGGGATCAAGAGACCCAGTACTTC	CASSYSRTGDQETQYF
TRBV19	TRBJ2-7	-	-	13	TGTGCCAGTAGTATCACCCGGTCCGGCGAGCAGTACTTC	CASSITRSGEQYF
TRBV27	TRBJ2-1	-	TRBD1	16	TGTGCCAGCAGTTCCCCCTTGGGACAGCGTTACAATGAGCAGTTCTTC	CASSSPLGQRYNEQFF
TRBV6-5	TRBJ1-1	-	-	11	TGTGCCAGCAGTTACTCGTCCAGGGCTTTCTTT	CASSYSSRAFF
TRBV21-1	TRBJ1-2	-	-	16	TGTGCCAGCACCCAACGGATCGGGGTAAAGGTTGAAGGCTACACCTTC	CASTQRIGVKVEGYTF
TRBV5-1	TRBJ1-2	-	-	16	TGCGCCAGCAGCCCCCGCCCGGCGGGGCGAGTCTATGGCTACACCTTC	CASSPRPAGRVYGYTF
TRBV3-1/TRBV3-2	TRBJ2-2	few	-	16	TGTGCCAGCAGCCAACTTGGAGGCGGGAACACCGGGGAGCTGTTTTTT	CASSQLGGGNTGELFF
TRBV30	TRBJ1-1	-	-	14	TGTGCCGGGAGGAATCCTGGCATGAACACTGAAGCTTTCTTT	CAGRNPGMNTEAFF
TRBV24-1	TRBJ2-7	-	-	16	TGTGCCACCAGTGATTTACGGATCACGCCTAGCTACGAGCAGTACTTC	CATSDLRITPSYEQYF
TRBV19	TRBJ2-7	-	-	15	TGTGCCAGTAGGACCAGTATCGGGGATACCTACGAGCAGTACTTC	CASRTSIGDTYEQYF
TRBV11-2	TRBJ2-7	-	TRBD2	14	TGTGCCAGCAGCCCCGGACTAGCCTCCTACGAGCAGTACTTC	CASSPGLASYEQYF
TRBV29-1	TRBJ1-2	once	TRBD1	14	TGCAGCGTAACTGGACAGGGGTTGGACTATGGCTACACCTTC	CSVTGQGLDYGYTF
TRBV7-9	TRBJ2-3	-	-	13	TGTGCCAGCAGAGAGGACGGGGGAGATACGCAGTATTTT	CASREDGGDTQYF
TRBV6-5	TRBJ1-4	-	-	15	TGTGCCAGCCTTACAGGAGTTCGGATTAATGAAAAACTGTTTTTT	CASLTGVRINEKLFF
TRBV27	TRBJ1-2	-	-	12	TGTGCCAGCAGTTTGGGGCAGGGTGGCTACACCTTC	CASSLGQGGYTF
TRBV12-5	TRBJ2-7	-	TRBD2	17	TGTGCTAGTGGTTTGGGCAAAGAGACTAGCGGGAGGGACGAGCAGTACTTC	CASGLGKETSGRDEQYF
TRBV19	TRBJ1-2	-	-	17	TGTGCCAGCAACTCCCCATTTGGCGGTTACGTTAACTATGGCTACACCTTC	CASNSPFGGYVNYGYTF
TRBV2	TRBJ1-5	-	-	15	TGTGCCAGCAGAGGGGGGGGGAGTAGCAATCAGCCCCAGCATTTT	CASRGGGSSNQPQHF
TRBV19	TRBJ1-5	-	-	12	TGTGCCAGTAGTATACCAGGGCAGCCCCAGCATTTT	CASSIPGQPQHF
TRBV5-8	TRBJ2-3	-	-	14	TGTGCCAGCGCTTTAAGGGGGAGCACAGATACGCAGTATTTT	CASALRGSTDTQYF
TRBV12-3/TRBV12-4	TRBJ2-1	-	-	13	TGTGCCAGCAGTGGGGGAGGGGGTTTTGAGCAGTTCTTC	CASSGGGGFEQFF
TRBV3-1/TRBV3-2	TRBJ2-7	-	-	13	TGTGCCAGCAGCCACGAACTAGCTTTTGAGCAGTACTTC	CASSHELAFEQYF
TRBV6-5	TRBJ1-2	-	-	14	TGTGCCAGCTCAATAGGACAGCCCTTCTATGGCTACACCTTC	CASSIGQPFYGYTF
TRBV6-5	TRBJ2-5	-	TRBD1	13	TGTGCCCACCGGAAGGGGGCGGAGGAGACCCAGTACTTC	CAHRKGAEETQYF